There are many counts of the clone carrying this T cell receptor (beta chain). Its specificity is not known. This entry belongs to a study of T cells in Graves' hyperthyroidism and ophthalmopathy. Overall study: Prior to any treatment, at the point of initial diagnosis, peripheral blood was collected. Notes on the study in general: In simple terms, a model built on 13 V-J features told ophthalmopathy apart from stable hyperthyroidism. The blood repertoire included most of the expanded thyroid clonotypes above 0.001.

Each diagnosis drew on symptoms, thyroxine, TRAb, thyroid ultrasound and orbital computed tomography findings. V was pared by 1 base and J by 1 base, with 0 bases of the junction left unmatched. Looked up from germline, CDR1 is GTSNPN and CDR2 is SVGIG (reference sequence). CDR3 length: 13 amino acids. TCR beta CDR3 sequences were amplified from RNA transcripts. The HTBI set primed first-round TCR CDR3 RT-PCR. TCRdb processed the multiplex PCR reads anew with MiXCR; each CDR3 protein has one entry. The repertoire holds 250,000 to 300,000 distinct CDR3 sequences, roughly 19% seen once, with 35% to 40% in the top ten.

J is TRBJ2-7 and V is TRBV30; 8 bases map to TRBD1. This clonotype was obtained from a man in his fifties or sixties with Graves' ophthalmopathy. Sequenced: blood. The CDR3 sequence: CAWSGTGSYEQYF. For the CDR3, the DNA is TGTGCCTGGAGTGGGACAGGGTCCTACGAGCAGTACTTC.